This is a list of T cell receptor beta chains from one sample in a study of read filtering for tumor transcriptome and immune sequencing. Using its own MiXCR run on the reads, TCRdb lists one record per CDR3 protein. The profile shows about 130,000 distinct CDR3 sequences, 13% of them singletons. The sequenced sample was a population of CD138-negative cells sorted from bone marrow. All receptors derive from a donor at least 40 years old with multiple myeloma. The CDR3 runs from the conserved cysteine through the conserved F or W. Each record gives: D gene, J gene, V gene, clone size, CDR3 protein, CDR3 DNA. D genes are given only for firm matches. Clone size is stated in some rows and not others, as once, few, many or a class when expanded.

>NA|TRBJ2-1|TRBV28|many
CASSIGHADAEQFF
TGTGCCAGCAGTATAGGACACGCTGACGCTGAGCAGTTCTTC
>NA|TRBJ2-5|TRBV18|many
CASSPIYGEVETQYF
TGTGCCAGCTCACCAATATACGGGGAGGTGGAGACCCAGTACTTC
>NA|TRBJ2-2|TRBV4-1|many
CASSQVFVPAGYTGELFF
TGCGCCAGCAGCCAAGTATTCGTCCCCGCCGGCTACACCGGGGAGCTGTTTTTT
>NA|TRBJ2-1|TRBV7-2|many
CASSLHVGQRVNEQFF
TGTGCCAGCAGCTTACACGTGGGACAACGGGTTAATGAGCAGTTCTTC
>TRBD1|TRBJ2-7|TRBV7-9|many
CASSFGTGTPYEQYF
TGTGCCAGCAGCTTTGGGACAGGGACGCCCTACGAGCAGTACTTC
>TRBD2|TRBJ2-3|TRBV7-9|many
CASSLVLAGAGDTQYF
TGTGCCAGCAGCTTAGTATTAGCGGGAGCTGGAGATACGCAGTATTTT
>TRBD1|TRBJ2-3|TRBV13|many
CASSFGTVTDTQYF
TGTGCCAGCAGCTTCGGGACAGTGACAGATACGCAGTATTTT
>NA|TRBJ2-3|TRBV5-1|NA
CASSLVGFTDMRYF
TGCGCCAGCAGCTTGGTAGGATTCACAGATATGCGGTATTTT
>NA|TRBJ2-5|TRBV27|NA
CASSSLVRGRGETQYF
TGTGCCAGCAGTTCTTTGGTCCGGGGCCGGGGAGAGACCCAGTACTTC
>NA|TRBJ1-1|TRBV30|many
CAWSRVNTEAFF
TGTGCCTGGAGCCGGGTGAACACTGAAGCTTTCTTT